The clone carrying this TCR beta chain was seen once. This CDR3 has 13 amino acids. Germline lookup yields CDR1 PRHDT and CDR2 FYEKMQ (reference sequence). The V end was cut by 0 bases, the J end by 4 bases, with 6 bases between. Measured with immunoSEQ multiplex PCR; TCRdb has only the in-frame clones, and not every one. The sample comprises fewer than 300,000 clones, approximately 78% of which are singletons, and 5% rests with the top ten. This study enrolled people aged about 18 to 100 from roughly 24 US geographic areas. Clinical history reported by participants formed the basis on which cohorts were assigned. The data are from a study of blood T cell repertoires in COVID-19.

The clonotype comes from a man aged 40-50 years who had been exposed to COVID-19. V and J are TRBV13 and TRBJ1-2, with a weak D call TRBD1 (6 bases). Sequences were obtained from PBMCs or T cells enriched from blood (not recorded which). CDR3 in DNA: TGTGCCAGCAGCTTAGGGGGGGCCTATGGCTACACCTTC. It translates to CASSLGGAYGYTF.